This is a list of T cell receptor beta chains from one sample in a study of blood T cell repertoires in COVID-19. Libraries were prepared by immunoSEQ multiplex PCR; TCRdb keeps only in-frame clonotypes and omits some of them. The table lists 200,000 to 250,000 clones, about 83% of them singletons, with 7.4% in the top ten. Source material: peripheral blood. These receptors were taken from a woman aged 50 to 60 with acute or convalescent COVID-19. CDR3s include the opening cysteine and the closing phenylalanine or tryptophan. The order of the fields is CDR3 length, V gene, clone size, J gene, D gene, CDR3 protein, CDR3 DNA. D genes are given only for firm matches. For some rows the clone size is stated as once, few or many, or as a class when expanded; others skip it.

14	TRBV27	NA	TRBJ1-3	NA	CASSSIEAGNTIYF	TGTGCCAGCAGTTCAATAGAGGCTGGAAACACCATATATTTT
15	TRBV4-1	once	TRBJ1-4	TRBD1	CASSQVDRGNEKLFF	TGCGCCAGCAGCCAGGTAGACAGGGGTAATGAAAAACTGTTTTTT
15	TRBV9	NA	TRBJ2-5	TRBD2	CASSLLAGPQETQYF	TGTGCCAGCAGCCTCCTAGCGGGACCTCAAGAGACCCAGTACTTC
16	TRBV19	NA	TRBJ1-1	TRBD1	CASSALTGTGVTEAFF	TGTGCCAGTAGTGCTTTGACCGGGACAGGGGTCACTGAAGCTTTCTTT
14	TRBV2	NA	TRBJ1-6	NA	CASSLRGDNSPLHF	TGTGCCAGCAGTTTGCGAGGAGATAATTCACCCCTCCACTTT
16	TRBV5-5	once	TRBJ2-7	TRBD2	CASSFRAGALPYEQYF	TGTGCCAGCAGCTTTAGAGCGGGGGCCCTACCCTACGAGCAGTACTTC
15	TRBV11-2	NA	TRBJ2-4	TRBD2	CASRGLAGVKNIQYF	TGTGCCAGCAGGGGACTAGCGGGGGTTAAAAACATTCAGTACTTC
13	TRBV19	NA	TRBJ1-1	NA	CASSMGAGAEAFF	TGTGCCAGTAGTATGGGGGCCGGGGCTGAAGCTTTCTTT
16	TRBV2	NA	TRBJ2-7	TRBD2	CASSATKKGGYEEQYF	TGTGCCAGCAGCGCCACTAAAAAGGGAGGGTACGAAGAGCAGTACTTC
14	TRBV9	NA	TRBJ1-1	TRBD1	CASSVAGGNTEAFF	TGTGCCAGCAGCGTAGCAGGGGGAAACACTGAAGCTTTCTTT